This T cell receptor beta chain derives from a study of post-analysis software for immune sequencing data. Turning to the study itself: Recorded disease courses covered relapsing-remitting, secondary progressive and progressive-relapsing multiple sclerosis. Some patients had no subtype annotation.

With respect to this clonotype: What it binds is not known.

Study outcomes and limitations: In multiple sclerosis, normalized Chao1 diversity was significantly below that of controls. Controls had lower frequencies than patients of about 5 TRBV segments, which included TRBV5-6, TRBV5-1 and TRBV20-1. Samples prepared in the same batch strongly co-clustered by F measure.

Unique molecular identifiers were carried by the TCR beta cDNA libraries. When about 0.9 to 11 million T cells were used, they gave hundreds of thousands of cDNA molecules. TCRdb ran MiXCR on the PCR reads and lists one entry per CDR3 protein. The table records about half a million distinct CDR3 sequences, under 55% of them present only once. The CDR3 sequence is 15 residues long. Trimming stripped 11 bases from V and 0 bases from J, with 18 bases between. CDR1 and CDR2 from the germline V gene are SEHNR and FQNEAQ (reference sequence). Sequencing was done on a sample of blood. The TCR comes from a girl under 18 with multiple sclerosis. The V call is TRBV7-9, the J call TRBJ2-3; the D is unclear. This chain's CDR3 is CAGTPSVGSTDTQYF. CDR3 in DNA: TGTGCCGGCACCCCAAGCGTTGGTAGCACAGATACGCAGTATTTT. Filled out from reference TRBV7-9 and TRBJ2-3, the complete variable domain reads DTGVSQNPRHKITKRGQNVTFRCDPISEHNRLYWYRQTLGQGPEFLTYFQNEAQLEKSRLLSDRFSAERPKGSFSTLEIQRTEQGDSAMYLCAGTPSVGSTDTQYFGPGTRLTVL.